This entry features one T cell receptor beta chain sequence. It lacks a known antigen. Base qualities are not at hand, and no much larger clone is one base apart. For sequencing of the TCRbeta CDR3 region, genomic DNA was extracted from the sorted cells. The immunoSEQ Assay was used for sequencing of TCRbeta CDR3 regions. TCRdb provides this immuneACCESS table in a form limited to in-frame rearrangements. Some clones are lacking; in checked studies, under half of them reflect an unresolved V gene, and why the rest are absent is not known. The sample table records about 100,000 clones; roughly 94% of these occur just once. The top ten constitute roughly 0.17% of the sample. Looking up the germline V gene yields CDR1 MGHRA and CDR2 YSYEKL. The CDR3 runs 16 amino acids, cysteine and phenylalanine included. This entry keeps only the CDR3 DNA: 48 bases, framed from base 1. Trimming removed 0 bases from V and 5 bases from J, leaving 16 bases between the germline ends.

These data are taken from a study of OX40 agonist ivuxolimab in advanced cancers. Background for the entire study: Ivuxolimab was an agonistic, fully human IgG2 monoclonal antibody directed against OX40 (CD134), a costimulatory receptor. Partial responses occurred in three dose-escalation patients: two with cutaneous melanoma and one with hepatocellular carcinoma. In the dose-escalation cohort, 75% to 90% of patients were male, and the mean age was 60 years with a range of roughly 23 to 79. Intravenous ivuxolimab was administered to patients every 2 weeks at six dose levels: 0.01, 0.1, 0.3, 1.5, 3 and 10 mg/kg. The paper covers the monotherapy dose-escalation part of the phase I ivuxolimab trial, which included N of about 56 patients. Prior anti-PD-1, anti-PD-L1 or anti-CTLA-4 therapy was permitted, and checkpoint inhibitors had been received by around 40% of dose-escalation patients. The point of sequencing TCRbeta in the periphery was to test whether ivuxolimab changed TCR sequence diversity and drove clonal T-cell expansion. Of the 50 or so patients in dose escalation, about 20 had hepatocellular carcinoma, approximately 15 had melanoma, 9 had renal cell carcinoma and 9 had head and neck cancer.

Summary of the overall study and its limitations: On average, CD8+ T cells showed more expanded clones than CD4+ T cells after ivuxolimab. The antigen specificity of the clonally expanded peripheral T cells was not determined. Low levels of normalized T-cell clonal expansion were also seen in some patients who did not respond. At doses of 0.1 to 3.0 mg/kg, clonal expansion of both CD4+ and CD8+ T cells in blood was seen between baseline and week 6. In partial responders in the 0.1-3.0 mg/kg groups, normalized peripheral clonal expansion was found to be among the lowest, especially among CD8+ T cells.

The trial excluded patients who had a history of autoimmune disease or who were on systemic immunosuppression. Peripheral blood for TCR sequencing was drawn from every dose cohort at baseline, at cycle 4 day 1 and at cycle 7 day 1. Samples came from an open-label, multicenter, first-in-human phase I dose-escalation trial of ivuxolimab. The trial enrolled adults with locally advanced or metastatic head and neck squamous cell, hepatocellular, melanoma or renal cell carcinoma. CD4+ and CD8+ T cells were sorted separately from peripheral blood before TCR sequencing. This chain is built from TRBV4-1 and TRBJ2-5, with TRBD2 as a weak D call on 5 bases. The sequence was collected from an adult with an advanced solid tumor such as melanoma, head and neck, liver or kidney cancer. The sample in question was CD4+ or CD8+ T cells sorted from blood, obtained in a trial of the OX40 agonist ivuxolimab. The DNA is TGCGCCAGCAGCCAAGACCCAGCGGAGCGATGGGAGACCCAGTACTTC. Translated, it gives CASSQDPAERWETQYF.